Sequencing of this T cell receptor (beta chain) was carried out in a study of blood T cell repertoires in COVID-19. Study information: Researchers got acute and convalescent COVID-19 samples from the United States, Italy and Spain. Sample material is recorded as cDNA or gDNA derived from T cells, B-cell-depleted T cells, or PBMCs.

This CDR3 is 14 amino acids long. The V end was cut by 4 bases, the J end by 8 bases, with 15 bases between. Germline CDR1 is LGHDT and CDR2 is YNNKEL (reference sequence). The authors' processing: It was from reference gene primer amplification that nucleated cell counts were estimated. Assay used: immunoSEQ multiplex PCR; TCRdb lists only in-frame clones, some missing. That table is the source of V, J and clone size, and D and trimming were worked out from the DNA. The table includes hundreds of thousands of clones, approximately 88% detected once. Patients of the Seattle cohort, enrolled during active infection, were followed longitudinally.

This clonotype originated in a woman aged 65 to 85 with COVID-19, enrolled during active disease. The rearrangement links TRBV3-1 (or the pseudogene TRBV3-2) to TRBJ2-1; D possibly corresponds to TRBD2 (5 bases). The sequenced sample was peripheral blood. The CDR3 spells CASSPMGVVDEQFF. As DNA, the CDR3 is TGTGCCAGCAGCCCTATGGGAGTCGTCGATGAGCAGTTCTTC.